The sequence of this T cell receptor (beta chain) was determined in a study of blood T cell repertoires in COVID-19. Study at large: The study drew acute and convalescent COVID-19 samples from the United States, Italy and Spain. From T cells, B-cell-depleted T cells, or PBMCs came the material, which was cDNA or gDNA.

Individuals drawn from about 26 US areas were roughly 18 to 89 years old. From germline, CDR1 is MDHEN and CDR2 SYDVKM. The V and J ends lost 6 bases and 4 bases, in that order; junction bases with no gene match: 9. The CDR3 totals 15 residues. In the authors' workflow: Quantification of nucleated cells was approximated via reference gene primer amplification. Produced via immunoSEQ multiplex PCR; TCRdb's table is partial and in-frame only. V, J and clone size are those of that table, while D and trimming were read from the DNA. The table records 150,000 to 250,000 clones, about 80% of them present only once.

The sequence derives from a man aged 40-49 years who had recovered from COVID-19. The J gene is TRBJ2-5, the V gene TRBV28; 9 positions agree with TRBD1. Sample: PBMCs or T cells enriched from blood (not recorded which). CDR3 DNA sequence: TGTGCCAGCAGCCGGGACAGGGAACCCCGAGAGACCCAGTACTTC. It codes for CASSRDREPRETQYF.